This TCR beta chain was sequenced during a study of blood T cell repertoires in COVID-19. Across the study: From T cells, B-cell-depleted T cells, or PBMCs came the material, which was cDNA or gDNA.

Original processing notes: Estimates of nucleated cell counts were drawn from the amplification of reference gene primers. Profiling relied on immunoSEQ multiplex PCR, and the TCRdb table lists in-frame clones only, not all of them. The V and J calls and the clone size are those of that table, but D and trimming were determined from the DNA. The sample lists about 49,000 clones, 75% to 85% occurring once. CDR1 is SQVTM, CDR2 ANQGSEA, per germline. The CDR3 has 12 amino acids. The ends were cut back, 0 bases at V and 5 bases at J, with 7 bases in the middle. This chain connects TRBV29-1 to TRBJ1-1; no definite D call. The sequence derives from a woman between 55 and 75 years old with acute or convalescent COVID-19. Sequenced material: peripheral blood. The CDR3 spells CSVEDPPTEAFF. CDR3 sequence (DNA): TGCAGCGTTGAAGATCCTCCGACTGAAGCTTTCTTT.